These 30 T cell receptor beta chains share one sample of origin, sequenced in a study of T cell responses to AZD1222 COVID-19 vaccine. Sequenced by immunoSEQ multiplex PCR; TCRdb stores in-frame clones only, minus some. The sample holds roughly 140,000 clones; 90% are singletons and the top ten take around 2.9%. The sample was peripheral blood, taken 28 days after the second AZD1222 dose. The receptor set was obtained from an adult who received the AZD1222 COVID-19 vaccine.

For the CDR3, the DNA is TGTGCCAGTAGTATAGATGCCGGGGAGACCCAGTACTTC. This encodes CASSIDAGETQYF. The rearrangement joins TRBV19 to TRBJ2-5, with D uncertain. The CDR3 totals 13 residues. Germline CDR1 LNHDA, CDR2 SQIVND (reference sequence). Trimming left V 0 bases short and J 5 bases short, with 7 bases between.

The chain links TRBV30 to TRBJ2-1; the D is unclear. The CDR3 sequence is 11 residues long. Germline-derived CDR1 and CDR2 are GTSNPN and SVGIG (reference sequence). V dropped 5 bases and J dropped 8 bases, with 10 bases sitting between them. The CDR3: CAWSSIDEQFF. The CDR3 DNA sequence: TGTGCCTGGTCCTCGATAGATGAGCAGTTCTTC.

Points on this clone: At one boundary the junction diverges from the germline segment, which might be a read error. The V call is TRBV14, the J call TRBJ1-3, with a tentative D call TRBD1 (6 bases). CDR1 is SGHDN and CDR2 is FVKESK in the germline V gene. This CDR3 spans 14 amino acids. CDR3 DNA sequence: TGTGCCAGCGGCCAGGGGACTCCTGGAAACACCATATATTTT. Translated, it gives CASGQGTPGNTIYF.

The V call is TRBV5-1, the J call TRBJ1-3, with unresolved D. Trimming removed 3 bases from V and 3 bases from J, with 7 bases in between. From germline, CDR1 is SGHRS and CDR2 YFSETQ. This CDR3 is built from 13 residues. The CDR3 protein is CASSSRLGNTIYF. For the CDR3, the DNA is TGCGCCAGCAGCTCCCGTCTTGGAAACACCATATATTTT. Complete variable domain (other parts from reference TRBV5-1 and TRBJ1-3): KAGVTQTPRYLIKTRGQQVTLSCSPISGHRSVSWYQQTPGQGLQFLFEYFSETQRNKGNFPGRFSGRQFSNSRSEMNVSTLELGDSALYLCASSSRLGNTIYFGEGSWLTVV.

V is TRBV25-1 and J is TRBJ1-2, with D maybe TRBD1 (5 bases). Germline-derived CDR1 and CDR2 are MGHDK and SYGVNS. Between the trimmed V and J ends, which lost 5 bases and 0 bases, there was a span of 22 bases. The CDR3 runs 18 residues. CDR3 in DNA: TGTGCCAGCAGTTCGCTGACAGCCTCCCAAGCGGCTAACTATGGCTACACCTTC. Translating it yields CASSSLTASQAANYGYTF.

This chain joins TRBV6-5 and TRBJ1-6; D is undetermined. V was clipped by 7 bases and J by 0 bases, with 1 base between them. From germline, CDR1 is MNHEY and CDR2 SVGAGI. The CDR3 extends over 12 amino acids. CDR3 coding DNA: TGTGCCAGCAACTCCTATAATTCACCCCTCCACTTT. Its protein is CASNSYNSPLHF.

In this sample, this clone turned up once. The chain combines TRBV5-1 with TRBJ2-2; D unclear. The CDR3 is made up of 14 amino acids. Germline assignment: CDR1 SGHRS and CDR2 YFSETQ. Trimming removed 1 base from V and 1 base from J, with 5 bases in between. The DNA for the CDR3 is TGCGCCAGCAGCTTGAGTGGGAACACCGGGGAGCTGTTTTTT. This codes for CASSLSGNTGELFF. Looking up the rest from reference TRBV5-1 and TRBJ2-2 gives the full variable domain: KAGVTQTPRYLIKTRGQQVTLSCSPISGHRSVSWYQQTPGQGLQFLFEYFSETQRNKGNFPGRFSGRQFSNSRSEMNVSTLELGDSALYLCASSLSGNTGELFFGEGSRLTVL.

J is TRBJ2-5 and V is TRBV2; 9 positions agree with TRBD1. Germline CDR1 is SNHLY and CDR2 is FYNNEI. This CDR3 spans 14 amino acids. After removal of 5 bases from V and 7 bases from J, the junction contained 8 bases not matched to a gene. CDR3: CASSTGQGSVTQYF. The CDR3 nucleotides read TGTGCCAGCAGTACCGGACAGGGGTCGGTGACCCAGTACTTC.

The genes are TRBV30 and TRBJ1-4; no clear D. The V end was cut by 2 bases, the J end by 5 bases, with 6 bases between. The CDR3 sequence is 12 residues long. The germline gives CDR1 GTSNPN, CDR2 SVGIG (reference sequence). Written as DNA, the CDR3 is TGTGCCTGGAGTAGAACCAATGAAAAACTGTTTTTT. Amino acid sequence: CAWSRTNEKLFF.

V gene TRBV6-5 combines with J gene TRBJ1-1; D perhaps matches TRBD1 (6 bases). V was trimmed by 2 bases and J by 7 bases, leaving 14 bases between them. This CDR3 contains 14 residues. Germline V lookup: CDR1 MNHEY, CDR2 SVGAGI. Here the CDR3 DNA reads TGTGCCAGCAGTTACCTTGAGGGGGGGAGTGAAGCTTTCTTT. Translated, it gives CASSYLEGGSEAFF.

The chain recombines TRBV19 with TRBJ1-5; possibly TRBD1 for D (6 bases). V lost 4 bases, J lost 5 bases, and 18 bases lay in between. Germline CDR1 and CDR2: LNHDA and SQIVND (reference sequence). The CDR3 has 16 residues. Here the CDR3 DNA reads TGTGCCAGTAGTAAGGAATACAGGAGGGGGTATCAGCCCCAGCATTTT. Translated, it gives CASSKEYRRGYQPQHF.

V is TRBV9 and J is TRBJ1-1; D possibly corresponds to TRBD1 (5 bases). This CDR3 comprises 15 residues. Germline V gene lookup returns CDR1 SGDLS and CDR2 YYNGEE. The germline V and J ends were trimmed by 0 bases and 2 bases, with 11 bases remaining between them. CDR3 protein: CASSVAGAANTEAFF. In DNA, the CDR3 is TGTGCCAGCAGCGTAGCTGGGGCAGCTAACACTGAAGCTTTCTTT.

The chain combines TRBV2 with TRBJ2-2; D unclear. Germline assignment: CDR1 SNHLY and CDR2 FYNNEI. This CDR3 contains 12 residues. Trimming cost V 4 bases and J 4 bases, with 4 bases left between them. CDR3 region: CASSGRTGELFF. CDR3 in DNA: TGTGCCAGCAGTGGACGCACCGGGGAGCTGTTTTTT.

This clone showed up just once. The genes are TRBV5-1 and TRBJ2-1; TRBD2 aligns across 10 bases. CDR3 length: 15 amino acids. The V gene's germline CDR1 is SGHRS and CDR2 YFSETQ. The trim removed 3 bases at V and 6 bases at J, leaving 6 bases unmatched. CDR3 region: CASSSLTSGANEQFF. For the CDR3, the DNA is TGCGCCAGCAGCTCCCTAACTAGCGGGGCCAATGAGCAGTTCTTC.

The chain employs TRBV15 and TRBJ2-1; 10 bases line up with TRBD2. The V gene end was trimmed by 0 bases and the J gene end by 1 base; junction bases not matched to a gene: 3. CDR3 size: 17 residues. Germline-derived CDR1 and CDR2 are LNHNV and YYDKDF (reference sequence). As DNA, the CDR3 is TGTGCCACCAGCAGAGATCCTAGCGGGAGTTCCTACAATGAGCAGTTCTTC. As protein: CATSRDPSGSSYNEQFF.

This clone occurred a few times. The chain has TRBV19 and TRBJ2-1; D is ambiguous. The CDR3 length is 17 residues. In germline, CDR1 is LNHDA, CDR2 SQIVND (reference sequence). V lost 3 bases to trimming and J lost 0 bases, with 15 bases between them. The CDR3 protein is CASSMDAPASSYNEQFF. CDR3 DNA: TGTGCCAGTAGTATGGACGCGCCTGCGAGCTCCTACAATGAGCAGTTCTTC.

V and J are TRBV3-1 (or the pseudogene TRBV3-2) and TRBJ2-7; 10 bases are shared with TRBD1. This CDR3 is 21 amino acids long. J was trimmed by 9 bases and V by 0 bases; bases with no gene match: 26. CDR1 and CDR2 (germline): LGHDT, YNNKEL (reference sequence). The CDR3, as DNA: TGTGCCAGCAGCCAAGAATCAGTTTGGGACAGGGGCATATCCGTCGGACACGGGCAGTACTTC. This codes for CASSQESVWDRGISVGHGQYF.

The V gene is TRBV7-8, the J gene TRBJ1-1; D unclear. CDR1 is SGHVS and CDR2 is FQNEAQ in the germline V gene. This CDR3 has 14 residues. Trimming took 5 bases from V and 0 from J, leaving 10 bases between them. CDR3 sequence: CASSRGRLNTEAFF. Here the CDR3 DNA reads TGTGCCAGCAGCCGAGGACGGTTGAACACTGAAGCTTTCTTT.

The chain employs TRBV6-2 or TRBV6-3 and TRBJ2-1; unclear D gene. This CDR3 has 13 amino acids. V was shortened by 6 bases and J by 4 bases, with 10 bases between the two germline ends. Germline lookup yields CDR1 MNHEY and CDR2 SVGEGT. The CDR3 DNA follows: TGTGCCAGCAGCCGAAAAGGTTACAATGAGCAGTTCTTC. Residues: CASSRKGYNEQFF.

This sequence joins TRBV2 and TRBJ2-7; no clear D. This CDR3 is built from 15 residues. Germline lookup yields CDR1 SNHLY and CDR2 FYNNEI. Trimming cost V 2 bases and J 2 bases, with 13 bases left between them. CDR3 nucleotide sequence: TGTGCCAGCAGTGAAACTGGCGTAAGTACCTACGAGCAGTACTTC. Its protein product is CASSETGVSTYEQYF.

The gene calls are TRBV6-5 and TRBJ2-1; maybe TRBD2 (5 bases). This CDR3 contains 13 residues. V was trimmed by 6 bases and J by 11 bases, leaving 17 bases between them. Germline V lookup: CDR1 MNHEY, CDR2 SVGAGI. In DNA form, the CDR3 reads TGTGCCAGCAGAACCCGACCGGGAACCAAGCAGTTCTTC. Protein: CASRTRPGTKQFF.

CDR3 DNA sequence: TGTGCCAGCTCACCACGTTCAGGGGAGACAACTGAAGCTTTCTTT. Translation gives CASSPRSGETTEAFF. The V gene is TRBV18, the J gene TRBJ1-1; D may be TRBD1 (6 bases). The V end was cut by 1 base, the J end by 5 bases, with 14 bases between. The CDR3 has 15 residues. Germline lookup yields CDR1 KGHSH and CDR2 LQKENI.

The rearrangement uses TRBV2 and TRBJ2-7; no clear D. There are 10 residues in the CDR3. V lost 4 bases, J lost 7 bases, and 5 bases lay in between. Per the germline V gene, CDR1 is SNHLY and CDR2 is FYNNEI. DNA of the CDR3: TGTGCCAGCAGTGGGCAGGAGCAGTACTTC. The encoded protein is CASSGQEQYF.

V is TRBV15 and J is TRBJ2-7, with D possibly being TRBD1 (6 bases). V was pared by 1 base and J by 2 bases, with 18 bases between. CDR3 length equals 17 residues. Germline V gives CDR1 LNHNV, CDR2 YYDKDF (reference sequence). CDR3: CATSRGGTTGTAYEQYF. CDR3 bases: TGTGCCACCAGCAGAGGGGGGACCACAGGGACCGCCTACGAGCAGTACTTC.

This CDR3 reads CATRGAIGVADTQYF. The CDR3 coding sequence is TGTGCCACACGCGGGGCGATAGGGGTGGCAGATACGCAGTATTTT. The chain joins TRBV15 to TRBJ2-3; weak D call: TRBD2 (6 bases). This CDR3 has 15 residues. Trimming left V 9 bases short and J 4 bases short, with 20 bases between. The germline V gene has CDR1 LNHNV and CDR2 YYDKDF (reference sequence). Complete variable domain (other parts from reference TRBV15 and TRBJ2-3): DAMVIQNPRYQVTQFGKPVTLSCSQTLNHNVMYWYQQKSSQAPKLLFHYYDKDFNNEADTPDNFQSRRPNTSFCFLDIRSPGLGDTAMYLCATRGAIGVADTQYFGPGTRLTVL.

The chain recombines TRBV19 with TRBJ2-3; 8 bases align to TRBD1. The CDR3 is 16 residues long. CDR1 is LNHDA and CDR2 is SQIVND in the germline V gene (reference sequence). The J segment lost 2 bases and the V segment lost 7 bases, leaving 11 bases of the junction unmatched. CDR3 protein: CASNPTGGNPTDTQYF. In DNA form, the CDR3 reads TGTGCCAGTAACCCTACAGGGGGAAACCCCACAGATACGCAGTATTTT.

The gene calls are TRBV7-9 and TRBJ2-1, with D perhaps TRBD2 (5 bases). Germline V gene lookup returns CDR1 SEHNR and CDR2 FQNEAQ (reference sequence). V was pared by 4 bases and J by 4 bases, with 20 bases between. The CDR3 loop spans 17 amino acids. The DNA of the CDR3 is TGTGCCAGCAGCTGGCCCAAACGGGAAACTCTTTACAATGAGCAGTTCTTC. Protein sequence: CASSWPKRETLYNEQFF.

The V call is TRBV28, the J call TRBJ1-5, with D uncertain. Germline loops: CDR1 MDHEN, CDR2 SYDVKM. The germline V and J ends were trimmed by 7 bases and 0 bases, with 13 bases remaining between them. This CDR3 has 15 residues. This CDR3 is CASNLRWASNQPQHF. Here the CDR3 DNA reads TGTGCCAGCAATCTGAGGTGGGCTAGCAATCAGCCCCAGCATTTT. The full variable domain, rest sourced from reference TRBV28 and TRBJ1-5, is DVKVTQSSRYLVKRTGEKVFLECVQDMDHENMFWYRQDPGLGLRLIYFSYDVKMKEKGDIPEGYSVSREKKERFSLILESASTNQTSMYLCASNLRWASNQPQHFGDGTRLSIL.

The chain combines TRBV7-9 with TRBJ1-5; D gene unclear. This CDR3 region has 15 residues. The germline gives CDR1 SEHNR, CDR2 FQNEAQ (reference sequence). Trimming shortened V by 1 base and J by 2 bases, and 9 bases separated the two germline ends. This CDR3 is CASSLEGTGNQPQHF. The CDR3 DNA reads as TGTGCCAGCAGCTTAGAGGGCACTGGCAATCAGCCCCAGCATTTT.

This chain links TRBV5-8 with TRBJ1-2; D may be TRBD1 (6 bases). Trimming removed 1 base at V and 5 bases at J, with 12 bases between. The CDR3 is 14 residues long. In germline, CDR1 is SGHTS, CDR2 YDEGEE. The DNA of the CDR3 is TGTGCCAGCAGCTTGACAGGGCAGGAATATGGCTACACCTTC. Translating gives CASSLTGQEYGYTF.